What follows describes a single T cell receptor beta chain. Antigen specificity is unknown. Produced via immunoSEQ multiplex PCR; TCRdb's table is partial and in-frame only. This table holds about 64,000 clones, over 65% found once. The record originates from a study of OX40 agonist ivuxolimab in advanced cancers. For the study at large: Previous treatment with anti-PD-1, anti-PD-L1 or anti-CTLA-4 therapy was allowed; under 50% had received some.

General observations from the study: The 0.1-3.0 mg/kg partial responders had among the lowest clonal expansion.

The length of the CDR3 is 16 residues. Germline-derived CDR1 and CDR2 are SGHRS and YFSETQ. J was trimmed by 1 base and V by 1 base; bases with no gene match: 5. The J gene is TRBJ1-1, the V gene TRBV5-1; 9 positions agree with TRBD1. The receptor was isolated from an adult with an advanced solid tumor such as melanoma, head and neck, liver or kidney cancer. The sample in question was CD4+ or CD8+ T cells sorted from blood, obtained in a trial of the OX40 agonist ivuxolimab. The CDR3 protein is CASSLWVQGANTEAFF. In DNA form, the CDR3 reads TGCGCCAGCAGCTTGTGGGTACAGGGGGCGAACACTGAAGCTTTCTTT.